This record concerns one TCR beta chain sequence. This sample stems from a study of blood T cell repertoires in COVID-19. The CDR3 runs 12 residues. After removal of 7 bases from V and 13 bases from J, the junction contained 8 bases not matched to a gene. Measured with immunoSEQ multiplex PCR; TCRdb has only the in-frame clones, and not every one. The sample holds about 250,000 clones, around 86% seen once. The rearrangement joins TRBV12-3 or TRBV12-4 to TRBJ2-1, with TRBD1 matching over 9 bases. Sequenced material: PBMCs or T cells enriched from blood (not recorded which). This clonotype originated in a man aged 18 to 30 who had recovered from COVID-19. The CDR3, as DNA: TGTGCCAGCACCCTGGGGACAGGGTACCAGTTCTTC. Its translation: CASTLGTGYQFF.